This passage covers 24 T cell receptor beta chains from one sample sequenced in a study of control samples from healthy donors and cancer patients. Assay: immunoSEQ multiplex PCR; the TCRdb copy retains only in-frame clones and omits some. This table has about 140,000 clones, about nine tenths appearing once. The specimen was blood. These receptors came from a woman aged 25 to 45 in good health.

The chain recombines TRBV7-9 with TRBJ1-5; unclear D gene. This CDR3 has 16 amino acids. CDR1 is SEHNR and CDR2 is FQNEAQ in the germline V gene (reference sequence). The ends were cut back, 3 bases at V and 11 bases at J, with 23 bases in the middle. CDR3 coding DNA: TGTGCCAGCAGCTTGGATAAGAGGGCGCCTAGTGCCGCCCAGCATTTT. This gives the protein CASSLDKRAPSAAQHF. Full variable domain (outside the CDR3, taken from reference TRBV7-9 and TRBJ1-5): DTGVSQNPRHKITKRGQNVTFRCDPISEHNRLYWYRQTLGQGPEFLTYFQNEAQLEKSRLLSDRFSAERPKGSFSTLEIQRTEQGDSAMYLCASSLDKRAPSAAQHFGDGTRLSIL.

V gene TRBV7-8 combines with J gene TRBJ2-1, with D perhaps TRBD2 (6 bases). There are 14 residues in the CDR3. The germline V gene has CDR1 SGHVS and CDR2 FQNEAQ. V lost 2 bases and J lost 5, with 10 bases in between. For the CDR3, the DNA is TGTGCCAGCAGCTTATATGGCGGGGACAATGAGCAGTTCTTC. This codes for CASSLYGGDNEQFF.

This clone showed up just once. V usage is TRBV5-5 and J usage is TRBJ2-1; TRBD2 matches 10 bases. CDR1 and CDR2 (germline): SGHKS, YYEKEE (reference sequence). Trimming removed 4 bases from V and 6 bases from J; junction bases left unmatched: 13. The length of the CDR3 is 17 residues. This CDR3 is CASSALGPSGSSNEQFF. In nucleotides, the CDR3 is TGTGCCAGCAGCGCGTTGGGTCCTAGCGGGAGTTCCAATGAGCAGTTCTTC. Based on the CDR3 plus reference TRBV5-5 and TRBJ2-1, the full variable domain is DAGVTQSPTHLIKTRGQQVTLRCSPISGHKSVSWYQQVLGQGPQFIFQYYEKEERGRGNFPDRFSARQFPNYSSELNVNALLLGDSALYLCASSALGPSGSSNEQFFGPGTRLTVL.

V is TRBV27 and J is TRBJ1-1; 8 nucleotides agree with TRBD1. This CDR3 spans 14 amino acids. CDR1 and CDR2 (germline): MNHEY, SMNVEV (reference sequence). Trimming cost V 3 bases and J 5 bases; bases outside gene matches: 5. CDR3 loop: CASSFRGRGTEAFF. The CDR3 nucleotides read TGTGCCAGCAGTTTCAGGGGGCGAGGGACTGAAGCTTTCTTT.

The V call is TRBV11-1, the J call TRBJ2-6; D may be TRBD1 (5 bases). The CDR3 is 15 amino acids. Germline V CDR1 and CDR2: SGHAT, FQDESV (reference sequence). Trimming took off 1 base at V and 2 bases at J, with 6 bases between the two ends. The CDR3 sequence is CASSLVQAGANVLTF. The DNA for the CDR3 is TGTGCCAGCAGCTTAGTACAGGCTGGGGCCAACGTCCTGACTTTC.

This clone was recorded only once. The chain is built from TRBV21-1 and TRBJ1-5. TRBV21-1 is labeled a pseudogene. This CDR3 contains 18 residues. The CDR3 spells CASSLTDGGVYSNQPQHF. The CDR3 DNA reads as TGTGCCAGCAGCCTGACGGACGGAGGGGTTTATAGCAATCAGCCCCAGCATTTT.

V usage is TRBV5-6 and J usage is TRBJ2-1; 13 bases fit TRBD2. The trim removed 2 bases at V and 1 base at J, leaving 6 bases unmatched. This CDR3 is 18 amino acids long. CDR1 is SGHDT and CDR2 is YYEEEE in the germline V gene. CDR3 in amino acids: CASSFETSGRWSYNEQFF. The CDR3 DNA is TGTGCCAGCAGCTTCGAGACTAGCGGGAGGTGGTCCTACAATGAGCAGTTCTTC. Filled out from reference TRBV5-6 and TRBJ2-1, the complete variable domain reads DAGVTQSPTHLIKTRGQQVTLRCSPKSGHDTVSWYQQALGQGPQFIFQYYEEEERQRGNFPDRFSGHQFPNYSSELNVNALLLGDSALYLCASSFETSGRWSYNEQFFGPGTRLTVL.

The chain couples TRBV18 to TRBJ2-3; 7 bases are a match to TRBD2. With 1 base clipped from V and 4 bases from J, the junction kept 5 bases outside the gene matches. Germline V gene sequence: CDR1 KGHSH, CDR2 LQKENI. The CDR3 sequence is 15 residues long. The CDR3: CASSPLGGRADTQYF. The CDR3 DNA is TGTGCCAGCTCACCACTCGGAGGGAGGGCAGATACGCAGTATTTT.

The J gene is TRBJ1-5, the V gene TRBV10-3; perhaps TRBD1 as D (5 bases). Germline V gene sequence: CDR1 ENHRY, CDR2 SYGVKD. Deletions cut 3 bases from V and 7 bases from J, with 13 bases between. The CDR3 has 14 amino acids. The CDR3 region is CAISESGFGQPQHF. The CDR3 DNA sequence: TGTGCCATCAGTGAATCAGGGTTCGGGCAGCCCCAGCATTTT.

This sequence joins TRBV30 and TRBJ2-1; D remains unclear. Germline CDR1 is GTSNPN and CDR2 is SVGIG (reference sequence). The V and J ends lost 4 bases and 9 bases respectively, with 10 bases between them. The length of the CDR3 is 11 residues. DNA for the CDR3: TGTGCCTGGACCGGACGACGTGAGCAGTTCTTC. Translation: CAWTGRREQFF.

The chain combines TRBV5-6 with TRBJ2-1, with 8 positions matching TRBD2. The ends lost 1 base at V and 4 bases at J; junction bases unmatched: 7. The CDR3 runs to 16 residues. Germline V gene sequence: CDR1 SGHDT, CDR2 YYEEEE. The CDR3 nucleotides read TGTGCCAGCAGCTTGATCGGGACTAGTGTGTACAATGAGCAGTTCTTC. It encodes CASSLIGTSVYNEQFF.

This chain links TRBV6-5 with TRBJ2-3; the D gene is possibly TRBD1 (5 bases). The CDR3 loop spans 13 amino acids. The V and J ends lost 5 bases and 6 bases respectively, with 12 bases between them. The V gene's germline CDR1 is MNHEY and CDR2 SVGAGI. The CDR3 nucleotides read TGTGCCAGCAGTCGCGCCCCAGGGGATACGCAGTATTTT. This encodes CASSRAPGDTQYF.

The CDR3, as DNA: TGTGCCAGCACTGGGACAGGGTACTCTGGGGCCAACGTCCTGACTTTC. Encoded protein: CASTGTGYSGANVLTF. The chain couples TRBV2 to TRBJ2-6; 9 bases fit TRBD1. V trimming: 7 bases; J trimming: 0 bases; junction bases outside the gene matches: 4. This CDR3 region has 16 residues. Germline lookup yields CDR1 SNHLY and CDR2 FYNNEI.

This rearrangement joins TRBV6-1 to TRBJ1-2, with D unclear. V was trimmed by 3 bases and J by 7 bases, leaving 18 bases between them. Germline CDR1 is MNHNS and CDR2 is SASEGT. This CDR3 has 15 residues. The CDR3 reads CASSDGLGLLSGYTF. For the CDR3, the DNA is TGTGCCAGCAGTGACGGACTGGGTTTGCTCTCTGGCTACACCTTC.

Remarks on this clone: Other DNA sequences within the sample encode an identical CDR3. The gene calls are TRBV18 and TRBJ1-1; tentative D call: TRBD1 (5 bases). V was shortened by 3 bases and J by 1 base, with 6 bases between the two germline ends. The germline V gene encodes CDR1 KGHSH and CDR2 LQKENI. CDR3 length equals 13 residues. The chain's CDR3 is CASSPGGNTEAFF. The CDR3 DNA reads as TGTGCCAGCTCACCCGGGGGGAACACTGAAGCTTTCTTT.

The chain recombines TRBV5-1 with TRBJ2-7, with D possibly matching TRBD2 (6 bases). The V gene's germline CDR1 is SGHRS and CDR2 YFSETQ. This CDR3 spans 13 amino acids. V was cut by 4 bases and J by 3 bases, with 11 bases left in between. In nucleotides, the CDR3 is TGCGCCAGCAGCCGCATCGGGGGCTACGAGCAGTACTTC. The encoded protein is CASSRIGGYEQYF.

This chain connects TRBV3-1 (or the pseudogene TRBV3-2) to TRBJ2-7; no clear D gene. CDR3 length: 13 residues. Germline assignment: CDR1 LGHDT and CDR2 YNNKEL (reference sequence). Trimming removed 4 bases from V and 5 bases from J, with 12 bases in between. CDR3 DNA sequence: TGTGCCAGCAGCCCAAACATTCTGGACGAGCAGTACTTC. It translates to CASSPNILDEQYF.

This chain joins TRBV2 and TRBJ2-7; D unresolved. Trimming took 4 bases from V and 2 from J, leaving 3 bases between them. The germline V gene encodes CDR1 SNHLY and CDR2 FYNNEI. The CDR3 spans 11 residues. For the CDR3, the DNA is TGTGCCAGCAGTGGCCCCTACGAGCAGTACTTC. It encodes CASSGPYEQYF.

With respect to this clone: One end of the junction is discordant with germline, which a read error may explain. The gene calls are TRBV2 and TRBJ2-1, with D uncertain. This CDR3 spans 12 amino acids. Looked up from germline, CDR1 is SNHLY and CDR2 is FYNNEI. Here the CDR3 reads CASREASRGQFF. Here the CDR3 DNA reads TGTGCCAGCAGGGAAGCATCAAGAGGGCAGTTCTTC.

This sequence joins TRBV9 and TRBJ1-1, with a tentative D call TRBD1 (6 bases). V shed 0 bases and J shed 0 bases, with 6 bases lying between them. The CDR3 sequence is 14 residues long. Germline values: CDR1 SGDLS, CDR2 YYNGEE. CDR3 nucleotide sequence: TGTGCCAGCAGCGTAGCAGGGGTGAACACTGAAGCTTTCTTT. Translation gives CASSVAGVNTEAFF. The full variable domain, with the rest looked up from reference TRBV9 and TRBJ1-1, is DSGVTQTPKHLITATGQRVTLRCSPRSGDLSVYWYQQSLDQGLQFLIQYYNGEERAKGNILERFSAQQFPDLHSELNLSSLELGDSALYFCASSVAGVNTEAFFGQGTRLTVV.

J is TRBJ1-1 and V is TRBV19; D gene unclear. Trimming pared 5 bases from V and 1 base from J, leaving 5 bases between. The CDR3 is made up of 12 amino acids. Germline values: CDR1 LNHDA, CDR2 SQIVND (reference sequence). The CDR3 is CASSFRNTEAFF. CDR3 nucleotides: TGTGCCAGTAGTTTTAGGAACACTGAAGCTTTCTTT.

The chain has TRBV28 and TRBJ1-2; possibly TRBD1 for D (5 bases). CDR3 length equals 15 residues. The germline V gene has CDR1 MDHEN and CDR2 SYDVKM. The V and J ends lost 2 bases and 4 bases respectively, with 14 bases between them. The CDR3, as DNA: TGTGCCAGCAGTTTAGGAGACAGCAGCCTCTATGGCTACACCTTC. Amino acids: CASSLGDSSLYGYTF.

V is TRBV5-1 and J is TRBJ1-3; possibly TRBD1 for D (5 bases). V was pared by 4 bases and J by 4 bases, with 15 bases between. This CDR3 spans 15 amino acids. CDR1 and CDR2 from the germline V gene are SGHRS and YFSETQ. CDR3 loop: CASSRDGPQGNTIYF. The CDR3 bases are TGCGCCAGCAGCCGGGACGGCCCTCAAGGAAACACCATATATTTT.

The chain carries TRBV4-1 and TRBJ2-1; D call uncertain. Germline assignment: CDR1 MGHRA and CDR2 YSYEKL. Trimming stripped 0 bases from V and 6 bases from J, with 15 bases between. This CDR3 is 16 amino acids long. The CDR3 coding sequence is TGCGCCAGCAGCCAAGATGGCCTGCGATTCCTCAATGAGCAGTTCTTC. Translating gives CASSQDGLRFLNEQFF.